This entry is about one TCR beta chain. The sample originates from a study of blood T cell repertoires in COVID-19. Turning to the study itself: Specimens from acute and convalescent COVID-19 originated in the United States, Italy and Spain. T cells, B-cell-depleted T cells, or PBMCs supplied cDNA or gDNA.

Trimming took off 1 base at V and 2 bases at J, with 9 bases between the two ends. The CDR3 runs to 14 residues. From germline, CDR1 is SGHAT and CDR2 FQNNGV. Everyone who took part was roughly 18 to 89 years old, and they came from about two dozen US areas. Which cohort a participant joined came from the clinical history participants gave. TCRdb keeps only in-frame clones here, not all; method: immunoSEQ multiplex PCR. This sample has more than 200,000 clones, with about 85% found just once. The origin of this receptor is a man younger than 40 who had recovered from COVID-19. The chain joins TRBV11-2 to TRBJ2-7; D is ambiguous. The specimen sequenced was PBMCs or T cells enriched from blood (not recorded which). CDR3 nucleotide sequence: TGTGCCAGCAGCTTAGGCAGTATCCCCTACGAGCAGTACTTC. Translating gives CASSLGSIPYEQYF. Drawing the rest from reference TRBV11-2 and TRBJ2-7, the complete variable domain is EAGVAQSPRYKIIEKRQSVAFWCNPISGHATLYWYQQILGQGPKLLIQFQNNGVVDDSQLPKDRFSAERLKGVDSTLKIQPAKLEDSAVYLCASSLGSIPYEQYFGPGTRLTVT.